Following are 25 T cell receptor beta chains from one sample sequenced in a study of cytotoxic CD8 clonotypes in ibrutinib-treated CLL. The assay was immunoSEQ multiplex PCR, and TCRdb's table has in-frame clones only and misses some. This sample has about 140,000 clones, with about 84% found just once. The sample in question was PBMCs, obtained after 36 months of ibrutinib treatment. All receptors come from a human donor with chronic lymphocytic leukemia.

The V gene is TRBV6-5, the J gene TRBJ2-7; D perhaps matches TRBD1 (5 bases). The CDR3 is 15 residues long. Trimming removed 0 bases from V and 0 bases from J, with 9 bases in between. In germline, CDR1 is MNHEY, CDR2 SVGAGI. The CDR3 sequence: CASSYSTASSYEQYF. The CDR3 DNA reads TGTGCCAGCAGTTACTCGACAGCCAGCTCCTACGAGCAGTACTTC.

V gene TRBV5-1 combines with J gene TRBJ1-1; D remains ambiguous. This CDR3 comprises 13 residues. Germline loops: CDR1 SGHRS, CDR2 YFSETQ. V lost 2 bases, J lost 0 bases, and 5 bases lay in between. The CDR3 region is CASSFLMNTEAFF. In DNA form, the CDR3 reads TGCGCCAGCAGCTTCCTGATGAACACTGAAGCTTTCTTT.

A note on this clone: Germline and junction disagree at one end, which may indicate a read error. The chain has TRBV5-4 and TRBJ2-3, with a weak D call TRBD2 (7 bases). Germline CDR1 reads SGHNT; CDR2 reads YYREEE (reference sequence). CDR3 length equals 15 residues. The CDR3 sequence is CASNLWGGRTDTQYF. The CDR3 region has the DNA TGTGCCAGCAACTTGTGGGGGGGGCGCACAGATACGCAGTATTTT.

The genes are TRBV28 and TRBJ1-4, with 9 bases lining up with TRBD1. The CDR3 runs 15 residues. Trimming took 3 bases from V and 5 from J; bases not matched to a gene: 4. The germline gives CDR1 MDHEN, CDR2 SYDVKM. The CDR3 is CASSFGDRANEKLFF. The CDR3 DNA reads TGTGCCAGCAGTTTCGGGGACAGGGCGAATGAAAAACTGTTTTTT. The full variable domain, with the rest looked up from reference TRBV28 and TRBJ1-4, is DVKVTQSSRYLVKRTGEKVFLECVQDMDHENMFWYRQDPGLGLRLIYFSYDVKMKEKGDIPEGYSVSREKKERFSLILESASTNQTSMYLCASSFGDRANEKLFFGSGTQLSVL.

The chain links TRBV11-2 to TRBJ2-1; TRBD2 matches 9 bases. After removal of 2 bases from V and 10 bases from J, the junction contained 12 bases not matched to a gene. CDR1 and CDR2 (germline): SGHAT, FQNNGV. The CDR3 has 16 amino acids. The CDR3: CASSLLVGLAAGEQFF. For the CDR3, the DNA is TGTGCCAGCAGCTTATTGGTGGGACTAGCAGCGGGAGAGCAGTTCTTC.

V and J are TRBV28 and TRBJ2-7, with TRBD2 identical over 8 bases. The junction had 6 bases not matched to a gene; V was cut back by 6 bases and J by 2 bases. Germline V gene lookup returns CDR1 MDHEN and CDR2 SYDVKM. The CDR3 contains 14 residues. CDR3: CASRFSGDTYEQYF. In nucleotides, the CDR3 is TGTGCCAGCAGGTTTAGCGGGGACACCTACGAGCAGTACTTC.

The chain couples TRBV11-2 to TRBJ1-1; TRBD1 might be the D (6 bases). Deletions cut 3 bases from V and 7 bases from J, with 12 bases between. Germline V gene data show CDR1 as SGHAT and CDR2 as FQNNGV. This CDR3 region has 13 residues. CDR3 nucleotide sequence: TGTGCCAGCAGCTTGGTTCGACAGGTTGAAGCTTTCTTT. It yields the protein CASSLVRQVEAFF.

The chain links TRBV7-9 to TRBJ1-6, with D perhaps TRBD1 (6 bases). Per germline, CDR1 SEHNR and CDR2 FQNEAQ (reference sequence). The CDR3 totals 14 residues. V lost 1 base to trimming and J lost 12 bases, with 13 bases between them. The CDR3 region is CASSLEGHSGPLHF. For the CDR3, the DNA is TGTGCCAGCAGCTTAGAGGGACATAGTGGACCCCTCCACTTT.

This clone was observed a handful of times. The rearrangement joins TRBV27 to TRBJ2-6; maybe TRBD1 (5 bases). Germline V gene sequence: CDR1 MNHEY, CDR2 SMNVEV (reference sequence). The V end lost 6 bases, the J end lost 8 bases, and 11 bases lay between the germline ends. CDR3 length: 13 amino acids. CDR3 sequence: CASSARGTNVLTF. CDR3 sequence (DNA): TGTGCCAGCAGCGCAAGGGGAACCAACGTCCTGACTTTC.

This clone appeared a few times. The V call is TRBV30, the J call TRBJ1-1; D gene ambiguous. The CDR3 sequence is 11 residues long. Trimming pared 4 bases from V and 1 base from J, leaving 4 bases between. Per the germline V gene, CDR1 is GTSNPN and CDR2 is SVGIG (reference sequence). The CDR3 reads CAWKGNTEAFF. Here the CDR3 DNA reads TGTGCCTGGAAAGGGAACACTGAAGCTTTCTTT.

V is TRBV9 and J is TRBJ1-3; D ambiguous. Germline values: CDR1 SGDLS, CDR2 YYNGEE. V gave up 4 bases and J gave up 2 bases, with 7 bases separating them. The CDR3 extends over 13 amino acids. This CDR3 is CASSPTTGNTIYF. The CDR3 DNA sequence: TGTGCCAGCAGCCCCACGACTGGAAACACCATATATTTT.

The chain employs TRBV5-5 and TRBJ2-3, with D perhaps TRBD1 or TRBD2 (5 bases each). Trimming left V 5 bases short and J 1 base short, with 11 bases between. The CDR3 consists of 14 residues. Germline V gene data show CDR1 as SGHKS and CDR2 as YYEKEE (reference sequence). CDR3 sequence: CASRPGTGTDTQYF. The CDR3 DNA is TGTGCCAGCAGGCCCGGGACGGGCACAGATACGCAGTATTTT. Variable domain in full (rest from reference TRBV5-5 and TRBJ2-3): DAGVTQSPTHLIKTRGQQVTLRCSPISGHKSVSWYQQVLGQGPQFIFQYYEKEERGRGNFPDRFSARQFPNYSSELNVNALLLGDSALYLCASRPGTGTDTQYFGPGTRLTVL.

This clone was observed once. The gene calls are TRBV6-1 and TRBJ2-1; 7 bases are shared with TRBD2. Per germline, CDR1 MNHNS and CDR2 SASEGT. This CDR3 region has 15 residues. After removal of 4 bases from V and 6 bases from J, the junction contained 9 bases not matched to a gene. The CDR3, as DNA: TGTGCCAGCAGTGCGATGGGGGGAGGGATCAATGAGCAGTTCTTC. It codes for CASSAMGGGINEQFF.

The chain uses TRBV13 and TRBJ2-7, with D unresolved. The CDR3 totals 12 residues. Germline V CDR1 and CDR2: PRHDT, FYEKMQ (reference sequence). The ends were cut back, 4 bases at V and 0 bases at J, with 4 bases in the middle. The CDR3 protein is CASSSSSYEQYF. Written as DNA, the CDR3 is TGTGCCAGCAGCTCCTCCTCCTACGAGCAGTACTTC.

The V call is TRBV13, the J call TRBJ2-3; 16 bases match TRBD2. J gave up 4 bases and V 1 base, and 8 bases lay outside the gene matches. The CDR3 contains 19 residues. Germline V gene lookup returns CDR1 PRHDT and CDR2 FYEKMQ (reference sequence). The CDR3: CASSLEGTSGRAPADTQYF. CDR3 sequence (DNA): TGTGCCAGCAGCTTAGAAGGGACTAGCGGGAGGGCCCCCGCAGATACGCAGTATTTT.

The chain uses TRBV10-2 and TRBJ1-5; tentative D call: TRBD1 (5 bases). The CDR3 is made up of 15 amino acids. Germline loops: CDR1 WSHSY, CDR2 SAAADI. Trimming removed 8 bases from V and 0 bases from J, with 14 bases in between. CDR3 sequence reads: CASGWGTYSNQPQHF. Written as DNA, the CDR3 is TGCGCCAGCGGGTGGGGGACCTATAGCAATCAGCCCCAGCATTTT.

This clone has only one observation. The gene calls are TRBV4-1 and TRBJ2-1, with 9 bases fitting TRBD2. J lost 1 base, V lost 2 bases, and 6 bases had no gene match. The CDR3 consists of 17 residues. The germline gives CDR1 MGHRA, CDR2 YSYEKL. For the CDR3, the DNA is TGCGCCAGCAGCCAATGGGGCGGGGGGGATTCCTACAATGAGCAGTTCTTC. Amino acids: CASSQWGGGDSYNEQFF.

This chain links TRBV19 with TRBJ1-1, with D tentatively TRBD1 (6 bases). The CDR3 consists of 15 residues. CDR1 LNHDA and CDR2 SQIVND come from the germline V gene (reference sequence). The V gene lost 2 bases and the J gene lost 0 bases, with 10 bases spanning the gap. The CDR3: CASSILGGLNTEAFF. Written as DNA, the CDR3 is TGTGCCAGTAGTATACTAGGGGGACTGAACACTGAAGCTTTCTTT.

This chain links TRBV5-6 with TRBJ1-2; D remains unclear. The CDR3 has 13 residues. Germline lookup yields CDR1 SGHDT and CDR2 YYEEEE. V was shortened by 4 bases and J by 1 base, with 8 bases between the two germline ends. CDR3 nucleotides: TGTGCCAGCAGCCTGGGAGTTAACTATGGCTACACCTTC. This codes for CASSLGVNYGYTF.

The rearrangement uses TRBV2 and TRBJ1-2; TRBD1 matches at 7 bases. J lost 0 bases, V lost 7 bases, and 11 bases had no gene match. The CDR3 contains 16 residues. CDR1 and CDR2 from the germline V gene are SNHLY and FYNNEI. The CDR3 region has the DNA TGTGCCAGCACGAGATGGGGACAGAGAGCTAACTATGGCTACACCTTC. Its protein product is CASTRWGQRANYGYTF.

A remark on this clone: Because it lacks the conserved phenylalanine or tryptophan at the end, this CDR3 is likely a read error. The DNA is left out, because the CDR3 cannot be placed on it with certainty; the CDR3 is given as TCRdb lists it. The chain carries TRBV2 and TRBJ1-1. The CDR3 spans 11 amino acids, including both terminal residues. Looked up from germline, CDR1 is SNHLY and CDR2 is FYNNEI. The CDR3: CASLGGSRPDL.

Comments on this clone: This likely reflects a read error, since a far larger clone is one base away. At the DNA level, this CDR3 is encoded by other sequences in the same sample as well. The V call is TRBV11-2, the J call TRBJ2-7; TRBD2 matches at 9 bases. Per germline, CDR1 SGHAT and CDR2 FQNNGV. J lost 6 bases, V lost 5 bases, and 14 bases had no gene match. This CDR3 comprises 16 residues. DNA for the CDR3: TGTGCCAGCAGCCAACGAGCGGGGGGTATGACGAGCGAGCAGTACTTC. Its protein is CASSQRAGGMTSEQYF.

This chain links TRBV27 with TRBJ2-2; 11 bases match TRBD2. The CDR3 is made up of 15 amino acids. CDR1 and CDR2 (germline): MNHEY, SMNVEV (reference sequence). V lost 5 bases and J lost 6; bases outside the gene matches: 5. This chain's CDR3 is CASSKLAGVPGELFF. DNA for the CDR3: TGTGCCAGCAGTAAACTAGCGGGGGTACCCGGGGAGCTGTTTTTT.

In DNA form, the CDR3 reads TGTGCCAGCACAGGTGGAAGTTATTCACCCCTCCACTTT. Its protein product is CASTGGSYSPLHF. The rearrangement uses TRBV2 and TRBJ1-6; no definite D call. The CDR3 loop spans 13 amino acids. Germline values: CDR1 SNHLY, CDR2 FYNNEI. V lost 7 bases and J 8 bases, leaving 12 bases between the germline ends.

V usage is TRBV5-1 and J usage is TRBJ2-3, with 13 bases fitting TRBD2. Germline assignment: CDR1 SGHRS and CDR2 YFSETQ. The CDR3 is made up of 16 amino acids. The V gene end was trimmed by 4 bases and the J gene end by 6 bases; junction bases not matched to a gene: 8. The CDR3 sequence: CASSIGLAGVGDTQYF. The DNA for the CDR3 is TGCGCCAGCAGCATAGGACTAGCGGGAGTGGGCGATACGCAGTATTTT.